This entry describes one T cell receptor (beta chain). The data originate from a study of T cell changes during pregnancy in multiple sclerosis. The assay was immunoSEQ multiplex PCR, and TCRdb's table has in-frame clones only and misses some. The sample carries roughly 100,000 clones, about nine tenths recorded once. The CDR3 totals 16 residues. The V gene lost 4 bases and the J gene lost 7 bases, with 20 bases spanning the gap. Germline CDR1 reads SGDLS; CDR2 reads YYNGEE. Here the sequenced sample was peripheral blood, taken after pregnancy. The genes are TRBV9 and TRBJ1-4; no clear D gene. The TCR originated in a female donor with multiple sclerosis, enrolled in a pregnancy study. In DNA form, the CDR3 reads TGTGCCAGCAGCAATACGCCCCATTCCAGCGCTGAAAAACTGTTTTTT. This encodes CASSNTPHSSAEKLFF.